This entry describes one T cell receptor (beta chain). Its target is unknown. Patients were excluded for autoimmune disease history or systemic immunosuppression. Blood sampling took place at baseline, cycle 4 day 1, and cycle 7 day 1. The data were taken from a study of OX40 agonist ivuxolimab in advanced cancers. General study results and limits: In the 0.1 to 3.0 mg/kg range, CD4+ and CD8+ blood T cells had expanded clonally by week 6.

This CDR3 is 14 amino acids long. Trimming stripped 2 bases from V and 0 bases from J, with 2 bases between. The germline V gene has CDR1 SGHVS and CDR2 FQNEAQ. Measured with immunoSEQ multiplex PCR; TCRdb has only the in-frame clones, and not every one. The repertoire has roughly 74,000 clones, about 87% of them found once; the top ten carry less than 0.7%. The V and J genes are TRBV7-8 and TRBJ2-6, with D unresolved. The source is an adult with an advanced solid tumor such as melanoma, head and neck, liver or kidney cancer. Sample: CD4+ or CD8+ T cells sorted from blood, taken in a trial of the OX40 agonist ivuxolimab. The CDR3 reads CASSLSSGANVLTF. CDR3 nucleotide sequence: TGTGCCAGCAGCTTAAGCTCTGGGGCCAACGTCCTGACTTTC.